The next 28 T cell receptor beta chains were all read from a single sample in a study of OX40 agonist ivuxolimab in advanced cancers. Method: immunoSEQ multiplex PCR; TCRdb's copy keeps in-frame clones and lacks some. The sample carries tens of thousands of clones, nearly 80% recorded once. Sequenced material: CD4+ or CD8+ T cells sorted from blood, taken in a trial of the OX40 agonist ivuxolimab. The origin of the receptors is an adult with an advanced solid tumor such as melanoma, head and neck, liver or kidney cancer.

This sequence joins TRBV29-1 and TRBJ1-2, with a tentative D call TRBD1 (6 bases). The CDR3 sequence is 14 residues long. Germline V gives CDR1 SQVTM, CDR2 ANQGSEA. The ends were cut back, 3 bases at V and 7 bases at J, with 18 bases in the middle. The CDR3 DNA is TGCAGCGTTGACCACAGGGATCGCTGGGGTGGCTACACCTTC. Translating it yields CSVDHRDRWGGYTF.

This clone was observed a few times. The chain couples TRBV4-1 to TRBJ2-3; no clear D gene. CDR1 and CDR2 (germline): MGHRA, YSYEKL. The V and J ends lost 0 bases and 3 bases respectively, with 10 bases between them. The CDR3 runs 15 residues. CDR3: CASSQEGKGTDTQYF. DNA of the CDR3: TGCGCCAGCAGCCAAGAGGGGAAGGGAACAGATACGCAGTATTTT.

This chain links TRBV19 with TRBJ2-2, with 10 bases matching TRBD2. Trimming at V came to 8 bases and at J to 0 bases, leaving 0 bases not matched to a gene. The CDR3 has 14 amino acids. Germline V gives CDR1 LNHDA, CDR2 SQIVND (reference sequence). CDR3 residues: CASGLAANTGELFF. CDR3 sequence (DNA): TGTGCCAGTGGACTAGCGGCGAACACCGGGGAGCTGTTTTTT.

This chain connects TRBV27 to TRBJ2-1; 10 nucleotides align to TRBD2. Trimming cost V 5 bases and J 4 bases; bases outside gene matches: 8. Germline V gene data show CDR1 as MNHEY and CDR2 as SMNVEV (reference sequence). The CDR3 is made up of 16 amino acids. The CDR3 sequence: CASSPRTSGLYNEQFF. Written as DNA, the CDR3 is TGTGCCAGCAGTCCGAGGACTAGCGGACTATACAATGAGCAGTTCTTC.

This chain's CDR3 is CASSATGPSTPDTQYF. The CDR3, as DNA: TGCGCCAGCAGCGCTACGGGGCCTTCTACCCCAGATACGCAGTATTTT. The rearrangement links TRBV5-1 to TRBJ2-3; D possibly uses TRBD1 or TRBD2 (5 bases each). V lost 4 bases and J 4 bases, leaving 19 bases between the germline ends. The length of the CDR3 is 16 residues. Germline values: CDR1 SGHRS, CDR2 YFSETQ.

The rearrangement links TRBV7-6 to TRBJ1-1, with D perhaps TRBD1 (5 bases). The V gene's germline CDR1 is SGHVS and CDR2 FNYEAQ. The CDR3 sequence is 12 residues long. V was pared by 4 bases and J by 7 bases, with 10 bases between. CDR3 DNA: TGTGCCAGCAGCTCAGACAGTAATGAAGCTTTCTTT. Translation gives CASSSDSNEAFF. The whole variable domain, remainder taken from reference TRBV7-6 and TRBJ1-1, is GAGVSQSPRYKVTKRGQDVALRCDPISGHVSLYWYRQALGQGPEFLTYFNYEAQQDKSGLPNDRFSAERPEGSISTLTIQRTEQRDSAMYRCASSSDSNEAFFGQGTRLTVV.

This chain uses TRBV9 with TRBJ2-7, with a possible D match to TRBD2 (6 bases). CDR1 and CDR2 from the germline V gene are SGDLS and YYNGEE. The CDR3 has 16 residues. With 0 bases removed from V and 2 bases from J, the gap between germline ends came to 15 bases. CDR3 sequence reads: CASSVGASSGAYEQYF. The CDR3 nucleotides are TGTGCCAGCAGCGTAGGAGCTTCCTCGGGAGCCTACGAGCAGTACTTC.

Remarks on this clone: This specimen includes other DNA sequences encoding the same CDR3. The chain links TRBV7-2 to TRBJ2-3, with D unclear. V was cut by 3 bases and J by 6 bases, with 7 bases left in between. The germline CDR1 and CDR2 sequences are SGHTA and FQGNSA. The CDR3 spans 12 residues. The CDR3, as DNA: TGTGCCAGCAGCTTCGGTGGGGATACGCAGTATTTT. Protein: CASSFGGDTQYF.

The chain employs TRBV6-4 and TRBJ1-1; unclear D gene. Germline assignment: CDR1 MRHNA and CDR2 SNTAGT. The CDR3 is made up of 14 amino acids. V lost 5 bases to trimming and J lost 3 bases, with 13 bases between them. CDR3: CASSYAAGYTEAFF. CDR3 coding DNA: TGTGCCAGCAGTTACGCAGCGGGGTACACTGAAGCTTTCTTT.

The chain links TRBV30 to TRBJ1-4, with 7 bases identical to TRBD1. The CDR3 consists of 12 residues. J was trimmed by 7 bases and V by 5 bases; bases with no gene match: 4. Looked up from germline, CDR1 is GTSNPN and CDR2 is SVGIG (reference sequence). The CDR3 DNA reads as TGTGCCTGGGGCACAGGGGTTGAAAAACTGTTTTTT. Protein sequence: CAWGTGVEKLFF.

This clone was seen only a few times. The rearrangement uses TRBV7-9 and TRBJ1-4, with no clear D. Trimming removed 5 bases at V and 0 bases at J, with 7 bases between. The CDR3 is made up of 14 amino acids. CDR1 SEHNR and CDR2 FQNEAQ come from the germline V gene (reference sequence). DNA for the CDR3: TGTGCCAGCAGCATACACTCAACTAATGAAAAACTGTTTTTT. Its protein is CASSIHSTNEKLFF.

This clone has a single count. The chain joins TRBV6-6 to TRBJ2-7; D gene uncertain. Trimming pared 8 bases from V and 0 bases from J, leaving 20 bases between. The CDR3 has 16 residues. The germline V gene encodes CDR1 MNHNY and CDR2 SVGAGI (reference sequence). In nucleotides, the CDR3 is TGTGCCAGCCCATCAATCGCCCAGCGTTACTCCTACGAGCAGTACTTC. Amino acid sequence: CASPSIAQRYSYEQYF.

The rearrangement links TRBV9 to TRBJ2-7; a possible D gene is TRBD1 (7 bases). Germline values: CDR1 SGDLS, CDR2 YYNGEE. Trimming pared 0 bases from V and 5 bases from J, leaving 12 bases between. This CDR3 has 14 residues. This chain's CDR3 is CASSVEGGGDEQYF. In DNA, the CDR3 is TGTGCCAGCAGCGTAGAAGGAGGGGGCGACGAGCAGTACTTC.

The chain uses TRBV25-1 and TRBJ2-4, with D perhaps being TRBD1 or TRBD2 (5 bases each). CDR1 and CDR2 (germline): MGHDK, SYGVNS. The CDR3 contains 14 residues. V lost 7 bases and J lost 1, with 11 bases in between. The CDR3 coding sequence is TGTGCCAGCACCTCGGGGCGTGCCAAAAACATTCAGTACTTC. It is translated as CASTSGRAKNIQYF. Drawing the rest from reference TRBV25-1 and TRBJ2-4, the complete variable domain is EADIYQTPRYLVIGTGKKITLECSQTMGHDKMYWYQQDPGMELHLIHYSYGVNSTEKGDLSSESTVSRIRTEHFPLTLESARPSHTSQYLCASTSGRAKNIQYFGAGTRLSVL.

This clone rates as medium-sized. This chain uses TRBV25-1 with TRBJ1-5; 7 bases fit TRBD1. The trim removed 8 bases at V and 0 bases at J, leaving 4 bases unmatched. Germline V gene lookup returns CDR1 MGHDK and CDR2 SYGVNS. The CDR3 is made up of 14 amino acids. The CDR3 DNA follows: TGTGCCAGCGCGGGACAGAATAGCAATCAGCCCCAGCATTTT. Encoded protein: CASAGQNSNQPQHF.

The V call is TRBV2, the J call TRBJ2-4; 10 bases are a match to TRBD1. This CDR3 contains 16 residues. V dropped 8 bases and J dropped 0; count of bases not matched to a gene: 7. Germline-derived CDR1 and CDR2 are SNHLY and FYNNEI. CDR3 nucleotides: TGTGCCAGCCGGGACAGGGGACTTGAAGCCAAAAACATTCAGTACTTC. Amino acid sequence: CASRDRGLEAKNIQYF.

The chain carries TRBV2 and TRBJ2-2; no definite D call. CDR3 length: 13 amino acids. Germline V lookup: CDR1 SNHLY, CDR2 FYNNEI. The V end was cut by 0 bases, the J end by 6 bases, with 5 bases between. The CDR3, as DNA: TGTGCCAGCAGTGAAGCGCCGCCCGGGGAGCTGTTTTTT. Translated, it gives CASSEAPPGELFF.

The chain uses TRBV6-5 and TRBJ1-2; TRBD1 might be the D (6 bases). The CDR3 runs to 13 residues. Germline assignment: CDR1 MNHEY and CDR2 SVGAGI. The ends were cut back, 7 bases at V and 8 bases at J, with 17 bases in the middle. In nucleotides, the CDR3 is TGTGCCAGCACCCGGCCGGGGGGGGGCGGCTACACCTTC. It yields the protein CASTRPGGGGYTF.

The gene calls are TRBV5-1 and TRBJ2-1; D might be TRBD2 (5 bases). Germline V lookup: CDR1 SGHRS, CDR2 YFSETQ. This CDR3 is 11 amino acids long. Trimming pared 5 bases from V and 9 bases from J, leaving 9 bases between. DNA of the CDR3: TGCGCCAGCAGGGAAGGAGGTGAGCAGTTCTTC. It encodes CASREGGEQFF.

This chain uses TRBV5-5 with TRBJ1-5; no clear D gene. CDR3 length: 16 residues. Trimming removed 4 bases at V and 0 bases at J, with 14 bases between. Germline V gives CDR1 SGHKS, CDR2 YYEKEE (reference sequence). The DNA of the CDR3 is TGTGCCAGCAGCCAAGATTGGCAGACTAGCAATCAGCCCCAGCATTTT. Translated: CASSQDWQTSNQPQHF.

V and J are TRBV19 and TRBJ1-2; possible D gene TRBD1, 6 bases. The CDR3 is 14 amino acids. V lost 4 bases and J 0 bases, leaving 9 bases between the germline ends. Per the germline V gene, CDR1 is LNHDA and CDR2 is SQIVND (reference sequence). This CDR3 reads CASSRQEPNYGYTF. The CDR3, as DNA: TGTGCCAGTAGTAGACAGGAGCCTAACTATGGCTACACCTTC. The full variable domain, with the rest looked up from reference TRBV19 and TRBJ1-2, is DGGITQSPKYLFRKEGQNVTLSCEQNLNHDAMYWYRQDPGQGLRLIYYSQIVNDFQKGDIAEGYSVSREKKESFPLTVTSAQKNPTAFYLCASSRQEPNYGYTFGSGTRLTVV.

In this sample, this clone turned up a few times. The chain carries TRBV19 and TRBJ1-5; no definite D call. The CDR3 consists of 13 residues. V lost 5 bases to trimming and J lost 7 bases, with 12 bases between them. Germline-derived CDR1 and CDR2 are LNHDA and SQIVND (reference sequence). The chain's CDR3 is CASSLTSWQPQHF. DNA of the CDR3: TGTGCCAGTAGTCTGACATCCTGGCAGCCCCAGCATTTT.

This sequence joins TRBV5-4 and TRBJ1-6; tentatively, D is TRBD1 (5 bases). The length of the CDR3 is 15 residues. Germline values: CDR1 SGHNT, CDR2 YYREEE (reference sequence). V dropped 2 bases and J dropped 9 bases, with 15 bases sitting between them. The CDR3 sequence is CASSFGGVGGSPLHF. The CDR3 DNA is TGTGCCAGCAGCTTCGGTGGGGTCGGGGGTTCACCCCTCCACTTT.

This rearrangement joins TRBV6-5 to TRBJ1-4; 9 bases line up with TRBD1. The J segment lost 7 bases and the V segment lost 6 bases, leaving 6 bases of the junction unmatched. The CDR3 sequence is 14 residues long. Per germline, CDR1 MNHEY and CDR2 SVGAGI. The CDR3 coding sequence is TGTGCCAGCAGCCGGGACAGGGATACTGAAAAACTGTTTTTT. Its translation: CASSRDRDTEKLFF.

CDR3 amino acids: CASSVVGQYTEAFF. The CDR3 DNA is TGTGCCAGCAGCGTAGTGGGACAGTACACTGAAGCTTTCTTT. The chain links TRBV9 to TRBJ1-1, with 7 bases identical to TRBD1. Germline V gene sequence: CDR1 SGDLS, CDR2 YYNGEE. This CDR3 contains 14 residues. Losses at the gene ends were 0 bases for V and 3 bases for J; bases not matched to a gene: 2.

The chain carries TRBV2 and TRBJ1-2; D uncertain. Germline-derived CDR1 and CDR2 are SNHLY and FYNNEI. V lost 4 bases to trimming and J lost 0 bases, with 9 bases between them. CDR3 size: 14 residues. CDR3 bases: TGTGCCAGCAGTGCTAGCACGTCTAACTATGGCTACACCTTC. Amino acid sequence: CASSASTSNYGYTF. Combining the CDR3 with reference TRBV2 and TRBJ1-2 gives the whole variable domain EPEVTQTPSHQVTQMGQEVILRCVPISNHLYFYWYRQILGQKVEFLVSFYNNEISEKSEIFDDQFSVERPDGSNFTLKIRSTKLEDSAMYFCASSASTSNYGYTFGSGTRLTVV.

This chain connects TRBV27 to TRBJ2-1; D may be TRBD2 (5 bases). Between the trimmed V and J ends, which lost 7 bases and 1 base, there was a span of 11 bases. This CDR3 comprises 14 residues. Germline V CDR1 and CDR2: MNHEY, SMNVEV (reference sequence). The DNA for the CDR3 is TGTGCCAGCAAGAAGGAGGTGTCCTACAATGAGCAGTTCTTC. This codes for CASKKEVSYNEQFF.

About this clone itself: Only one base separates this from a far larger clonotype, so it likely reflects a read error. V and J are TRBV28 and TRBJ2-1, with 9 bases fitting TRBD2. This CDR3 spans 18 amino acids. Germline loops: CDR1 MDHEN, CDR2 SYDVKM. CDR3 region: CASSLFDRVLAGLNERFF. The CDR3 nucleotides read TGTGCCAGCAGTTTATTCGACAGAGTACTAGCGGGCCTCAATGAGCGGTTCTTC. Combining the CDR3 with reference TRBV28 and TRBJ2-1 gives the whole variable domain DVKVTQSSRYLVKRTGEKVFLECVQDMDHENMFWYRQDPGLGLRLIYFSYDVKMKEKGDIPEGYSVSREKKERFSLILESASTNQTSMYLCASSLFDRVLAGLNERFFGPGTRLTVL.